This T cell receptor (beta chain) is from a study of OX40 agonist ivuxolimab in advanced cancers. Study as a whole: While on treatment, patients had intravenous ivuxolimab at 0.01 to 10 mg/kg every 2 weeks. Partial responses occurred in Three dose-escalation patients, one with hepatocellular carcinoma and two with cutaneous melanoma.

Study-level findings and limits: Doses of 0.1 to 3.0 mg/kg were accompanied by clonal expansion of CD4+ and CD8+ blood T cells by week 6.

Only in-frame clones appear in the TCRdb table, and some are missing; sequencing was by immunoSEQ multiplex PCR. This sample has about 86,000 clones; 70% to 90% occur once, and the top ten carry 1.1% to 1.5%. In regard to this clone: Its matching antigen is unknown.

Trimming removed 6 bases from V and 7 bases from J; junction bases left unmatched: 13. From germline, CDR1 is MRHNA and CDR2 SNTAGT. The CDR3 is 17 amino acids. Specimen: CD4+ or CD8+ T cells sorted from blood, collected in a trial of the OX40 agonist ivuxolimab. This clonotype originated in an adult with an advanced solid tumor such as melanoma, head and neck, liver or kidney cancer. This sequence joins TRBV6-4 and TRBJ2-2, with TRBD1 matching 11 bases. CDR3 DNA: TGTGCCAGCAGACTCTCCCGGGGACAGGGGGTCGTCGGGGAGCTGTTTTTT. Its translation: CASRLSRGQGVVGELFF.